Included here is one TCR beta chain sequence, with context. Antigen unknown. Patients all relapsed after autologous stem cell transplantation, and there was variation in brentuximab vedotin exposure. Best responses included complete response and partial response; otherwise, the best response was progressive disease. This entry belongs to a study of PD-1 blockade in classical Hodgkin lymphoma. This CDR3 comprises 16 residues. Germline CDR1 is SGHVS and CDR2 is FNYEAQ. V lost 0 bases and J 7 bases, leaving 16 bases between the germline ends. Whole-study results and caveats: By cycle point C4D1, TCR diversity had risen significantly in CD4+ cells (but not CD8+ cells). Those achieving complete response showed baseline diversity like newly diagnosed patients.

The data were produced by immunoSEQ multiplex PCR, yet TCRdb's version contains in-frame clones alone and is incomplete. Found here are 100,000 to 120,000 clones, 89% of them singletons; the top ten hold nearly 20%. Sequenced material: peripheral blood mononuclear cells (PBMCs), taken before the second cycle of nivolumab. This TCR was recovered from a human donor with classical Hodgkin lymphoma. The V gene is TRBV7-6, the J gene TRBJ1-5; D unresolved. The CDR3 DNA reads TGTGCCAGCAGCTTAGCTTCAGGTCGGGAGAACCAGCCCCAGCATTTT. Translating it yields CASSLASGRENQPQHF.